The T cell receptor (beta chain) under discussion was sequenced for a study of T cell responses to AZD1222 COVID-19 vaccine. This CDR3 has 14 amino acids. Trimming cost V 6 bases and J 8 bases, with 17 bases left between them. Germline V gene sequence: CDR1 SGHTA, CDR2 FQGTGA. The data were produced by immunoSEQ multiplex PCR, yet TCRdb's version contains in-frame clones alone and is incomplete. The data contain about 150,000 clones, around 88% of them seen just once; the ten biggest clones take up 3% to 4%. As for this clone: Its target is not known.

Regarding the study as a whole: Scientists sampled the repertoires only once the peak T cell response had passed.

The source of this sequence is an adult in good health. This material consisted of peripheral blood, taken on day 0 of MenACWY control vaccination. The chain combines TRBV7-3 with TRBJ2-1, with D maybe TRBD2 (5 bases). CDR3 in amino acids: CASRFGLTSDEQFF. In nucleotides, the CDR3 is TGTGCCAGCAGGTTTGGACTTACCAGTGATGAGCAGTTCTTC.